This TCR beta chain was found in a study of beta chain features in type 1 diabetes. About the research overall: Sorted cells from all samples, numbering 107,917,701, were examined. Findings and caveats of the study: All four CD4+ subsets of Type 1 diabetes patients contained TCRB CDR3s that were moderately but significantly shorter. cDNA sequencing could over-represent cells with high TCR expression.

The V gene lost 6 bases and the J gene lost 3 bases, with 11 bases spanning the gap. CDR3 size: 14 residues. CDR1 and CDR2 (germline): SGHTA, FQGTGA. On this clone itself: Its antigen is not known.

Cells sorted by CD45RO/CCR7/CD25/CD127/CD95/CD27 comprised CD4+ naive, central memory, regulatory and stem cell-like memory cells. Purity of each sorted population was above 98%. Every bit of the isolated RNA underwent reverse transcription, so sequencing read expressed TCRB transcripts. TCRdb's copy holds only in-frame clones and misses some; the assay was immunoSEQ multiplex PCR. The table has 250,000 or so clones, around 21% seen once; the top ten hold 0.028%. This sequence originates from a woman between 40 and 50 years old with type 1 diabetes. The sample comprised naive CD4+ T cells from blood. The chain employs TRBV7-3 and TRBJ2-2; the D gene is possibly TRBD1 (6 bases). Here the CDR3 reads CASSSQGHTGELFF. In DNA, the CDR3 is TGTGCCAGCAGTTCGCAGGGGCACACCGGGGAGCTGTTTTTT.